This T cell receptor beta chain came from a study of spatial heterogeneity in lung cancer. At the level of the study: A consistent excess of beta-chain over alpha-chain sequences was detected.

This clonotype has a handful of counts. Time point specified: sample taken at primary tumor resection. Tumor, nontumor lung or frozen PBMC supplied whole RNA that was sequenced unsorted. Individual TCR cDNA molecules each bore their own unique molecular identifier. MiXCR was run by TCRdb on the 5' RACE reads, yielding one entry per CDR3 protein. The profile shows some 80,000 distinct CDR3 sequences, under 8.5% of them singletons. This CDR3 spans 17 amino acids. V lost 2 bases to trimming and J lost 7 bases, with 24 bases between them. The germline CDR1 and CDR2 sequences are SEHNR and FQNEAQ (reference sequence).

The sequenced sample was PBMCs, obtained at surgery. This chain joins TRBV7-9 and TRBJ2-7, with D perhaps being TRBD1 or TRBD2 (5 bases each). This TCR came from a male donor with early-stage non-small cell lung cancer. CDR3 amino acids: CASSLRFGGRGPWEQYF. CDR3 coding DNA: TGTGCCAGCAGCTTAAGGTTTGGGGGAAGGGGACCTTGGGAGCAGTACTTC.